The rows below give T cell receptor beta chains drawn from one sample of a study of shared clonotypes between healthy human individuals. Profiling relied on immunoSEQ multiplex PCR, and the TCRdb table lists in-frame clones only, not all of them. The table lists a few hundred thousand clones, around 72% of them singletons. Input material: memory CD4+ T cells sorted from blood. These receptors all come from a man younger than 40 in good health. The CDR3 runs from the conserved cysteine through the conserved F or W. The order of the fields is D gene, J gene, clone size, V gene, CDR3 protein. The D gene is left open where the match is weak. Part of the rows lack a size; the others show once, few, many or a class for expanded clones.

.	TRBJ2-5	.	TRBV29-1	CSVDPKRGTQYF
.	TRBJ2-2	.	TRBV7-8	CASSLEEAMGELFF
TRBD2	TRBJ2-7	.	TRBV9	CASSEGLAGSQYF
TRBD1	TRBJ2-2	few	TRBV5-1	CASSLPTGGHTGELFF
TRBD1	TRBJ1-5	few	TRBV18	CASSPDRDRGDQPQHF
TRBD1	TRBJ1-1	.	TRBV5-1	CASSLLGGQENRAFF
.	.	.	TRBV11-2	CASSLVGGSSYEQYF
.	TRBJ2-7	.	TRBV7-2	CASSLGGTRADEQYF
.	TRBJ2-1	.	TRBV19	CASTPPDGRPYNEQFF
.	TRBJ2-5	.	TRBV27	CASSTRDFQETQYF
.	TRBJ2-1	.	TRBV6-6	CASSYPPLNEQFF
.	TRBJ1-4	.	TRBV18	CASKTGGPEKLFF
.	TRBJ2-2	few	TRBV7-9	CASSKQGTGELFF
.	TRBJ1-4	few	TRBV7-2	CASSLQGVSGKLFF
TRBD2	TRBJ2-5	.	TRBV6-1	CASTWTSGRLETQYF
TRBD2	TRBJ2-1	.	TRBV5-4	CASGAGSGLSSYNEQFF
TRBD1	TRBJ1-1	few	TRBV7-8	CASSSRDRSSAEAFF
TRBD2	TRBJ2-1	.	TRBV6-1	CASSATGTSYYEQFF
TRBD2	TRBJ2-1	.	TRBV2	CASKLASNEQFF
.	TRBJ2-6	.	TRBV12-2	CARPRRCQGLTSGANVLTF
.	TRBJ2-6	.	TRBV9	CASSVTGSGANVLTF
TRBD1	TRBJ2-1	.	TRBV14	CASRTGGKGEQFF
.	TRBJ2-1	.	TRBV2	CASSVLSEQFF
.	TRBJ2-7	.	TRBV5-6	CASSSLTRLYEQYF
.	TRBJ2-6	.	TRBV6-5	CASSLTSSGANVLTF
TRBD2	TRBJ2-7	.	TRBV6-1	CASSEAAGGQVSSYEQYF
.	TRBJ2-3	few	TRBV10-2	CASSDGSPDTQYF
TRBD1	TRBJ1-1	.	TRBV7-7	CASSLEIGTGVKNTEAFF
TRBD1	TRBJ1-4	.	TRBV5-1	CASRVTGEKRLFF
TRBD2	TRBJ2-1	.	TRBV19	CASSTYSSGRAGSYNEQFF
TRBD1	TRBJ2-6	.	TRBV5-6	CASQTGLGSGANVLTF
TRBD2	TRBJ2-5	.	TRBV9	CASSVGAGETQYF
.	TRBJ1-2	.	TRBV29-1	CSVEPLGGRDGYTF
.	TRBJ2-1	once	TRBV2	CASSVERVGSGEQFF
.	TRBJ2-7	.	TRBV7-2	CASSRQGGLYEQYF
TRBD2	TRBJ2-3	.	TRBV5-4	CASSLSGSSGKDTQYF
TRBD2	TRBJ2-7	.	TRBV18	CASSRAASGTYEQYF
TRBD1	TRBJ2-7	.	TRBV11-1	CASSVGTGGDYEQYF
.	TRBJ2-2	.	TRBV6-4	CASRDKNTGELFF
TRBD1	TRBJ1-1	once	TRBV5-6	CASRLGLGQGPINTEAFF
.	TRBJ2-1	.	TRBV15	CATGERRGSYNEQFF
.	TRBJ1-2	.	TRBV18	CASSPLQGIGGYTF
.	TRBJ2-1	.	TRBV2	CASSEAIGRVSQFF
TRBD2	TRBJ2-7	many	TRBV7-2	CASSLVPSGTAGYEQYF
.	TRBJ2-6	.	TRBV5-4	CASSKSEGANVLTF
.	TRBJ2-5	.	TRBV7-9	CASSLRNGETQYF
.	TRBJ2-6	.	TRBV6-5	CASSRGTTGANVLTF
.	TRBJ1-2	.	TRBV5-6	CASSSVSNYGYTF
.	TRBJ1-5	.	TRBV2	CASSDSRSRPQHF
.	TRBJ2-1	.	TRBV10-2	CASSPVLTAYNEQFF
TRBD2	TRBJ2-7	.	TRBV27	CASSPGLAGGPGYEQYF